This T cell receptor (beta chain) was recorded in a study of CD8 T cells in Susac syndrome. Reverse transcription used roughly 0.5 to 1 ug RNA and random hexamers. TCRdb ran MiXCR on the immunoSEQ multiplex PCR reads and lists one entry per CDR3 protein. The sample carries 150,000 to 200,000 distinct CDR3 sequences, 90% to 95% recorded once. Germline V gene sequence: CDR1 MNHNY, CDR2 SVGAGI (reference sequence). V trimming: 4 bases; J trimming: 2 bases; junction bases outside the gene matches: 5. CDR3 size: 15 residues. The chain has TRBV6-6 and TRBJ2-7; TRBD2 agrees at 10 bases. The specimen was CD4+ T cells from PBMCs. The TCR sequence derives from a human donor in good health. CDR3 region: CASSSRTSGAYEQYF. CDR3 in DNA: TGTGCCAGCAGTTCTCGGACTAGCGGAGCCTACGAGCAGTACTTC.